This is a list of T cell receptor beta chains from one sample in a study of a mutant IDH1 vaccine in newly diagnosed glioma. Generated by immunoSEQ multiplex PCR, the TCRdb table keeps only in-frame clones and is missing some. The repertoire holds approximately 82,000 clones, with approximately 85% as singletons. These receptors are not linked to any known antigen. The sample was PBMCs, taken from a glioma patient whose treatment included an IDH1 peptide vaccine. All receptors come from a man aged 25-45 years with glioma. Some clones in this sample may be carry-over from other donors' samples. The CDR3 runs from the conserved cysteine through the conserved F or W. D genes are given only for firm matches. Some rows mark clone size as missing; the rest say once, few, many or name a class of expanded clone.

>TRBD1|TRBV2|14|-|TRBJ1-6
CASKRDRGESPLHF
TGTGCCAGCAAAAGAGACAGGGGGGAATCACCCCTCCACTTT
>-|TRBV7-2|17|-|TRBJ1-3
CASSWVGLTSSGNTIYF
TGTGCCAGCAGCTGGGTAGGGCTTACGAGCTCTGGAAACACCATATATTTT
>-|TRBV19|13|-|TRBJ2-5
CASSPVGGETQYF
TGTGCCAGTAGTCCGGTAGGGGGGGAGACCCAGTACTTC
>-|TRBV4-1|14|-|TRBJ2-7
CASSQDPGSYEQYF
TGCGCCAGCAGCCAAGACCCAGGCTCCTACGAGCAGTACTTC
>TRBD1|TRBV5-1|14|once|TRBJ2-7
CASSTGANSYEQYF
TGCGCCAGCAGCACAGGGGCCAACTCCTACGAGCAGTACTTC
>-|TRBV14|15|-|TRBJ2-5
CASSQTNYLQETQYF
TGTGCCAGCAGCCAAACCAATTACCTCCAAGAGACCCAGTACTTC
>TRBD1|TRBV5-4|15|-|TRBJ2-2
CASSSGTAFTGELFF
TGTGCCAGCAGCTCCGGGACAGCTTTCACCGGGGAGCTGTTTTTT
>-|TRBV30|14|-|TRBJ2-5
CAWSVFRTEETQYF
TGTGCCTGGAGTGTATTTAGGACAGAGGAGACCCAGTACTTC
>-|TRBV7-9|15|-|TRBJ1-2
CASSLVAVPNYGYTF
TGTGCCAGCAGCTTAGTTGCCGTTCCTAACTATGGCTACACCTTC
>TRBD1|TRBV7-9|16|-|TRBJ1-3
CASSPTGTVSGNTIYF
TGTGCCAGCAGCCCGACCGGGACAGTCTCTGGAAACACCATATATTTT
>TRBD1|TRBV5-6|15|-|TRBJ2-7
CASSYRPGQAYEQYF
TGTGCCAGCAGCTATCGACCGGGACAGGCCTACGAGCAGTACTTC
>TRBD1|TRBV18|19|-|TRBJ2-1
CASSPLKSTGGDGYNEQFF
TGTGCCAGCTCACCACTGAAATCGACAGGGGGTGATGGATACAATGAGCAGTTCTTC
>-|TRBV11-2|14|-|TRBJ2-7
CASSLVRGKNEQYF
TGTGCCAGCAGCTTAGTAAGGGGAAAAAACGAGCAGTACTTC
>TRBD2|TRBV5-1|14|-|TRBJ2-5
CASSLDSGGETQYF
TGCGCCAGCAGCTTGGATAGCGGGGGTGAGACCCAGTACTTC
>TRBD1|TRBV18|14|once|TRBJ1-5
CASSLSGQGQPQHF
TGTGCCAGCTCCCTCTCGGGACAGGGGCAGCCCCAGCATTTT
>-|TRBV7-9|11|-|TRBJ1-3
CASSLVNTIYF
TGTGCCAGCAGCTTAGTCAACACCATATATTTT
>-|TRBV6-5|15|-|TRBJ1-2
CASSYNSGVNNGYTF
TGTGCCAGCAGTTACAATTCGGGAGTAAATAATGGCTACACCTTC
>-|TRBV28|11|-|TRBJ2-7
CASSFGYEQYF
TGTGCCAGCAGTTTTGGCTACGAGCAGTACTTC
>-|TRBV5-8|15|-|TRBJ2-1
CASKRTASSYNEQFF
TGTGCCAGCAAAAGGACAGCGAGCTCCTACAATGAGCAGTTCTTC
>-|TRBV28|14|many|TRBJ1-2
CASSLYKQGKGYTF
TGTGCCAGCAGTTTATACAAACAGGGTAAAGGCTACACCTTC
>-|TRBV6-1|15|once|TRBJ1-4
CASSDWRQQYEKLFF
TGTGCCAGCAGTGATTGGAGACAGCAATATGAAAAACTGTTTTTT
>-|TRBV5-4|15|-|TRBJ1-6
CASSSYLSGGSPLHF
TGTGCCAGCAGCTCCTACCTGTCAGGTGGCTCACCCCTCCACTTT
>TRBD2|TRBV19|14|-|TRBJ2-5
CASNLAGGQETQYF
TGTGCCAGTAATCTAGCGGGGGGCCAAGAGACCCAGTACTTC
>-|TRBV7-9|15|-|TRBJ2-3
CASSPWGLSTDTQYF
TGTGCCAGCAGCCCGTGGGGGCTCAGCACAGATACGCAGTATTTT
>TRBD2|TRBV4-3|18|-|TRBJ2-2
CASSRGLAGSLNTGELFF
TGCGCCAGCAGCCGGGGACTAGCGGGGTCCTTGAACACCGGGGAGCTGTTTTTT
>TRBD2|TRBV6-5|14|-|TRBJ2-1
CASSRLAADNEQFF
TGTGCCAGCAGCCGACTAGCGGCTGACAATGAGCAGTTCTTC
>-|TRBV7-2|13|-|TRBJ1-1
CASSPGGNTEAFF
TGTGCCAGCAGCCCGGGGGGGAACACTGAAGCTTTCTTT
>-|TRBV28|15|-|TRBJ2-1
CASTVEGTDRGEQFF
TGTGCCAGCACCGTAGAGGGGACTGACCGTGGTGAGCAGTTCTTC
>-|TRBV28|14|-|TRBJ2-3
CASSRGGGTDTQYF
TGTGCCAGCAGCCGCGGGGGCGGAACAGATACGCAGTATTTT
>-|TRBV27|14|-|TRBJ1-6
CASNPGLGNSPLHF
TGTGCCAGCAATCCGGGACTCGGTAATTCACCCCTCCACTTT
>TRBD1|TRBV9|13|-|TRBJ1-2
CASSTRQGAGYTF
TGTGCCAGCAGCACCAGACAGGGGGCTGGCTACACCTTC
>TRBD2|TRBV7-2|16|-|TRBJ2-7
CASTPWSGGSSHEQYF
TGTGCCAGCACCCCGTGGAGCGGGGGGTCTTCCCACGAGCAGTACTTC
>TRBD1|TRBV28|19|once|TRBJ1-2
CASSLPWGQGAIANYGYTF
TGTGCCAGCAGTTTGCCCTGGGGCCAGGGGGCCATAGCTAACTATGGCTACACCTTC
>TRBD2|TRBV19|17|-|TRBJ2-1
CASSRGLAGEPWDEQFF
TGTGCCAGTAGTAGGGGACTAGCGGGAGAGCCTTGGGATGAGCAGTTCTTC
>TRBD1|TRBV28|15|-|TRBJ2-1
CASSHDRGRNNEQFF
TGTGCCAGCAGCCACGACAGGGGCCGAAACAATGAGCAGTTCTTC
>-|TRBV7-2|13|-|TRBJ2-1
CASSLNRLNEQFF
TGTGCCAGCAGCTTAAACAGATTGAATGAGCAGTTCTTC
>-|TRBV19|16|-|TRBJ1-3
CASSIIPLSSGNTIYF
TGTGCCAGTAGTATCATACCGCTCTCTTCTGGAAACACCATATATTTT
>TRBD2|TRBV30|15|once|TRBJ2-1
CAWRESGRAENEQFF
TGTGCCTGGAGAGAAAGCGGGAGGGCGGAAAATGAGCAGTTCTTC
>-|TRBV5-4|14|-|TRBJ1-2
CASSLTDPNYGYTF
TGTGCCAGCAGCTTGACAGACCCTAACTATGGCTACACCTTC
>TRBD2|TRBV19|18|-|TRBJ2-1
CASSIEFTSGGVNNEQFF
TGTGCCAGTAGTATAGAATTCACTAGCGGGGGGGTCAATAATGAGCAGTTCTTC
>-|TRBV7-9|15|-|TRBJ1-3
CASSLAGGAGNTIYF
TGTGCCAGCAGCTTAGCGGGCGGTGCTGGAAACACCATATATTTT
>TRBD1|TRBV9|16|-|TRBJ2-5
CASSASAGTVQETQYF
TGTGCCAGCAGCGCTTCGGCCGGGACAGTCCAAGAGACCCAGTACTTC
>-|TRBV30|13|-|TRBJ1-1
CAWKSHLNTEAFF
TGTGCCTGGAAGTCGCACCTGAACACTGAAGCTTTCTTT
>TRBD2|TRBV6-5|15|-|TRBJ2-1
CASSARGLARNEQFF
TGTGCCAGCAGTGCTAGGGGACTAGCAAGAAATGAGCAGTTCTTC
>TRBD2|TRBV25-1|15|-|TRBJ2-5
CASRDGRGVQETQYF
TGTGCCAGCAGGGACGGGAGGGGTGTCCAAGAGACCCAGTACTTC